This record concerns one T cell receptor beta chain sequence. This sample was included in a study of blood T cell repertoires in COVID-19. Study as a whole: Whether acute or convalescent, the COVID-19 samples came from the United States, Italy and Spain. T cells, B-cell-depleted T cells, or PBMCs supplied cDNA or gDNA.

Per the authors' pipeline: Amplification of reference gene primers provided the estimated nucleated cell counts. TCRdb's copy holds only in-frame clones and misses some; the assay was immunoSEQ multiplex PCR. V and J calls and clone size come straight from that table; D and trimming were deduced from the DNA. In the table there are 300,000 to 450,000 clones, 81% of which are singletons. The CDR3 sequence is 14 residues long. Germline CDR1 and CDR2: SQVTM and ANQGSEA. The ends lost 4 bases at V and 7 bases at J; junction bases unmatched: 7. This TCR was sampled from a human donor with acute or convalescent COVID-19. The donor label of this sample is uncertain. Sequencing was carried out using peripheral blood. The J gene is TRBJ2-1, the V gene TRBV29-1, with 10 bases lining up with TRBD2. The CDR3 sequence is CSVAGAGGRNEQFF. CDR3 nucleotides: TGCAGCGTTGCAGGAGCGGGAGGGAGGAATGAGCAGTTCTTC.